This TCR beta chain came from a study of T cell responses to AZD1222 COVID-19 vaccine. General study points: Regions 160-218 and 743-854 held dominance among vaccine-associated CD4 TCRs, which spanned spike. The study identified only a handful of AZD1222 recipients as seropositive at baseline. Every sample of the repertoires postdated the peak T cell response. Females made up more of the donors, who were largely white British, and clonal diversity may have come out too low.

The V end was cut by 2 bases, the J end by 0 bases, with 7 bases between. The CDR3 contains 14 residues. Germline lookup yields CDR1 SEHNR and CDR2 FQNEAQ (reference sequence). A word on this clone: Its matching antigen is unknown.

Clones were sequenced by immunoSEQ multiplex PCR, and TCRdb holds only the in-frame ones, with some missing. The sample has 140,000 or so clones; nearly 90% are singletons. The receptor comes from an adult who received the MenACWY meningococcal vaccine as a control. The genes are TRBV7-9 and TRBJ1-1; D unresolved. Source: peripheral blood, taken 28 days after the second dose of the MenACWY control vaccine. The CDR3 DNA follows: TGTGCCAGCAGCTTAAAGGGCATGAACACTGAAGCTTTCTTT. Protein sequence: CASSLKGMNTEAFF.